This T cell receptor (beta chain) was retrieved from a study of CD8 T cells in ankylosing spondylitis. In its sample, this clonotype was seen a few times. Its antigen is as yet unknown. Study-level findings and limits: In ankylosing spondylitis patients, matched synovial fluid reportedly showed significant enrichment of disease-linked clones. Past research had described some motif variants in reactive arthritis synovial fluid and blood. A motif in TCR beta, a set of roughly 8 highly homologous variants, appeared characteristic of ankylosing spondylitis blood.

CDR3 length: 14 amino acids. Germline V gene sequence: CDR1 DFQATT, CDR2 SNEGSKA (reference sequence). V lost 6 bases to trimming and J lost 4 bases; unmatched junction nucleotides: 9. Quantitative 5'-RACE with molecular barcodes was used to make the TCR beta libraries. From the 5' RACE reads, TCRdb called clonotypes with MiXCR, one entry per CDR3 protein. The sample has hundreds of thousands of distinct CDR3 sequences, about 10% seen once. The TCR originated in a male donor with ankylosing spondylitis or in good health (not recorded which). V and J are TRBV20-1 and TRBJ2-1; TRBD1 matches at 7 bases. The sequencing sample was made of blood, either unsorted or a sorted T cell fraction (not recorded which). This CDR3 reads CSAPPGQLYNEQFF. CDR3 nucleotide sequence: TGCAGTGCACCTCCGGGACAGTTATACAATGAGCAGTTCTTC.